This TCR beta chain was observed in a study of blood T cell repertoires in COVID-19. Looking at the study overall: T cells, B-cell-depleted T cells, or PBMCs provided the cDNA or gDNA that served as material.

The V end was cut by 4 bases, the J end by 4 bases, with 19 bases between. This CDR3 has 16 residues. Per the germline V gene, CDR1 is SGDLS and CDR2 is YYNGEE. The data were produced by immunoSEQ multiplex PCR, yet TCRdb's version contains in-frame clones alone and is incomplete. The table has some 290,000 clones, about nine tenths seen once; the top ten hold about 2%. J is TRBJ2-3 and V is TRBV9, with D possibly TRBD1 on 6 matching bases. The clonotype was recovered from a woman in her thirties or forties with acute COVID-19. Input material: PBMCs or T cells enriched from blood (not recorded which). The CDR3 region has the DNA TGTGCCAGCAGCATACAGGGACGGACCAGTGCAGATACGCAGTATTTT. It encodes CASSIQGRTSADTQYF. The entire variable domain, with the rest obtained from reference TRBV9 and TRBJ2-3, is as follows: DSGVTQTPKHLITATGQRVTLRCSPRSGDLSVYWYQQSLDQGLQFLIQYYNGEERAKGNILERFSAQQFPDLHSELNLSSLELGDSALYFCASSIQGRTSADTQYFGPGTRLTVL.